The entry below describes one T cell receptor (beta chain). Its antigen is undetermined. The study ran the assay at deep level. TCRdb keeps only in-frame clones here, not all; method: immunoSEQ multiplex PCR. The sample yields approximately 720,000 clones, around 90% seen once. The source of the sample is a study of shared clonotypes between healthy human individuals. Whole-study findings and limits: Rarefaction indicated that sorted-subset sequencing remained incomplete although depth was large. Blood was the sole source, and tissue repertoires probably differ.

CD45RO-negative, CCR7-positively selected cells formed the naive CD8 fraction, excluding terminally differentiated effector memory CD45RA+ cells. Germline V gives CDR1 MGHRA, CDR2 YSYEKL. This CDR3 contains 15 residues. Trimming removed 2 bases from V and 3 bases from J, with 14 bases in between. The specimen was naive CD8+ T cells sorted from blood. The sequence was collected from a man aged 25-45 years in good health. V usage is TRBV4-1 and J usage is TRBJ2-7; D could derive from TRBD1 or TRBD2 (6 bases each). The CDR3 protein is CASSQSAGGYYEQYF. CDR3 nucleotides: TGCGCCAGCAGCCAATCAGCCGGGGGCTACTACGAGCAGTACTTC.